The next 24 T cell receptor beta chains were all read from a single sample in a study of high-grade serous ovarian cancer treatment subgroups. Tumor samples were obtained before definitive surgery or chemotherapy. Assay: immunoSEQ multiplex PCR; the TCRdb copy retains only in-frame clones and omits some. Among about 10,000 clones, about 71% were seen once, and the ten largest hold 3.5% to 4.5%. The sample was tumor tissue. These receptors came from a human donor with high-grade serous ovarian cancer.

This chain connects TRBV19 to TRBJ1-2; 8 nucleotides agree with TRBD1. From germline, CDR1 is LNHDA and CDR2 SQIVND (reference sequence). This CDR3 comprises 11 residues. The CDR3 DNA reads TGTGGCACAGGGGGTTACTATGGCTACACCTTC. Its protein is CGTGGYYGYTF. Drawing the rest from reference TRBV19 and TRBJ1-2, the complete variable domain is DGGITQSPKYLFRKEGQNVTLSCEQNLNHDAMYWYRQDPGQGLRLIYYSQIVNDFQKGDIAEGYSVSREKKESFPLTVTSAQKNPTAFYLCGTGGYYGYTFGSGTRLTVV.

This clone appeared a single time. The V and J genes are TRBV27 and TRBJ2-4, with TRBD1 as a possible D gene (5 bases). This CDR3 contains 16 residues. The germline V gene has CDR1 MNHEY and CDR2 SMNVEV (reference sequence). Trimming pared 11 bases from V and 0 bases from J, leaving 20 bases between. The CDR3 DNA reads as TGTGCCCCTTGGGGCAGCTCTACCCTAGCCAAAAACATTCAGTACTTC. Translating gives CAPWGSSTLAKNIQYF.

This chain uses TRBV19 with TRBJ1-5; D perhaps matches TRBD1 (5 bases). The CDR3 extends over 14 amino acids. Trimming cost V 4 bases and J 7 bases, with 14 bases left between them. In germline, CDR1 is LNHDA, CDR2 SQIVND (reference sequence). The CDR3 region has the DNA TGTGCCAGTAGTACATCCCAGGGCGCGCAGCCCCAGCATTTT. It is translated as CASSTSQGAQPQHF.

The chain is built from TRBV20-1 and TRBJ2-5; tentatively, D is TRBD1 or TRBD2 (5 bases each). V was shortened by 0 bases and J by 11 bases, with 7 bases between the two germline ends. This CDR3 has 10 amino acids. The V gene's germline CDR1 is DFQATT and CDR2 SNEGSKA (reference sequence). CDR3: CSARDREQYF. Written as DNA, the CDR3 is TGCAGTGCTAGAGACAGGGAGCAGTACTTC.

The chain uses TRBV27 and TRBJ2-1; 7 bases agree with TRBD1. V dropped 7 bases and J dropped 4; count of bases not matched to a gene: 10. Germline-derived CDR1 and CDR2 are MNHEY and SMNVEV (reference sequence). The CDR3 has 15 residues. This CDR3 is CASTRDRALYNEQFF. CDR3 DNA sequence: TGTGCCAGCACCCGAGACAGGGCCCTTTACAATGAGCAGTTCTTC.

This clone was counted once. This rearrangement joins TRBV4-1 to TRBJ2-1; D is perhaps TRBD2 (5 bases). The V gene's germline CDR1 is MGHRA and CDR2 YSYEKL. Trimming removed 4 bases from V and 9 bases from J, with 25 bases in between. The CDR3 totals 17 residues. CDR3 sequence reads: CASSPTIVSPPEGEQFF. CDR3 bases: TGCGCCAGCAGCCCTACAATCGTGAGTCCCCCAGAGGGTGAGCAGTTCTTC.

The V gene is TRBV27, the J gene TRBJ2-7; 10 bases fit TRBD2. The CDR3 length is 16 residues. The germline CDR1 and CDR2 sequences are MNHEY and SMNVEV (reference sequence). The V segment lost 3 bases and the J segment 3 bases; nucleotides outside the gene matches: 8. DNA of the CDR3: TGTGCCAGCAGTTTCGCAGTAGCGGGAGGCCTCTACGAGCAGTACTTC. Translating it yields CASSFAVAGGLYEQYF.

This clone is a singleton in its sample. J is TRBJ2-3 and V is TRBV19; 7 nucleotides align to TRBD2. The CDR3 is 14 residues long. Trimming removed 7 bases from V and 6 bases from J; junction bases left unmatched: 10. Germline CDR1 and CDR2: LNHDA and SQIVND (reference sequence). This chain's CDR3 is CASTPGGFRDTQYF. For the CDR3, the DNA is TGTGCCAGTACACCGGGGGGTTTCAGGGATACGCAGTATTTT.

The CDR3 sequence is CASSLAGPDQETQYF. The CDR3 DNA reads TGTGCCAGCAGCTTAGCTGGCCCGGACCAAGAGACCCAGTACTTC. This sequence joins TRBV7-8 and TRBJ2-5; D is unclear. The V end was cut by 0 bases, the J end by 0 bases, with 8 bases between. In germline, CDR1 is SGHVS, CDR2 FQNEAQ. The CDR3 contains 15 residues.

This clone was seen only a few times. The V call is TRBV27, the J call TRBJ2-1; D is perhaps TRBD1 (6 bases). Germline V gives CDR1 MNHEY, CDR2 SMNVEV (reference sequence). The V and J ends lost 7 bases and 4 bases respectively, with 17 bases between them. The CDR3 runs to 15 residues. The CDR3 DNA is TGTGCCAGCATCCCCGAGCAGGGGTTGTACAATGAGCAGTTCTTC. Encoded protein: CASIPEQGLYNEQFF.

The chain has TRBV5-1 and TRBJ1-1; TRBD1 matches at 8 bases. Germline V CDR1 and CDR2: SGHRS, YFSETQ. The CDR3 consists of 15 residues. V shed 4 bases, J shed 3 bases, and the junction held 8 bases outside the gene matches. CDR3 region: CASSGQGGGHTEAFF. The DNA for the CDR3 is TGCGCCAGCAGCGGACAGGGAGGGGGCCACACTGAAGCTTTCTTT.

The chain is built from TRBV19 and TRBJ1-6; no clear D gene. The CDR3 extends over 14 amino acids. Trimming shortened V by 8 bases and J by 4 bases, and 12 bases separated the two germline ends. Germline V CDR1 and CDR2: LNHDA, SQIVND (reference sequence). The CDR3 sequence: CASGPGLYNSPLHF. In DNA form, the CDR3 reads TGTGCCAGTGGGCCGGGCCTATATAATTCACCCCTCCACTTT.

This chain links TRBV7-9 with TRBJ2-7; 9 bases are a match to TRBD1. With 5 bases clipped from V and 4 bases from J, the junction kept 9 bases outside the gene matches. The CDR3 is 15 residues long. Germline values: CDR1 SEHNR, CDR2 FQNEAQ (reference sequence). The chain's CDR3 is CASSQPGQGRYEQYF. The CDR3 nucleotides read TGTGCCAGCAGCCAGCCGGGACAGGGAAGATACGAGCAGTACTTC.

This clone was seen only a few times. The chain couples TRBV11-2 to TRBJ2-3; D remains ambiguous. This CDR3 has 15 residues. Germline CDR1 SGHAT, CDR2 FQNNGV. V dropped 3 bases and J dropped 0 bases, with 10 bases sitting between them. This CDR3 reads CASSFSPASTDTQYF. Written as DNA, the CDR3 is TGTGCCAGCAGCTTCTCCCCTGCTAGCACAGATACGCAGTATTTT.

This chain links TRBV7-6 with TRBJ1-2; a weak D match, TRBD1 (6 bases). Between the trimmed V and J ends, which lost 5 bases and 4 bases, there was a span of 14 bases. Germline V gene sequence: CDR1 SGHVS, CDR2 FNYEAQ. The CDR3 has 14 amino acids. The CDR3 is CASSPTQGFYGYTF. The CDR3 DNA reads as TGTGCCAGCAGCCCTACACAGGGTTTCTATGGCTACACCTTC.

The chain recombines TRBV7-3 with TRBJ2-5; 9 nucleotides match TRBD2. This CDR3 region has 15 residues. V lost 2 bases to trimming and J lost 5 bases; unmatched junction nucleotides: 6. Germline CDR1 is SGHTA and CDR2 is FQGTGA. Here the CDR3 reads CASSLGGRAYETQYF. The CDR3 DNA follows: TGTGCCAGCAGCTTAGGCGGGAGGGCCTATGAGACCCAGTACTTC. Variable domain in full (rest from reference TRBV7-3 and TRBJ2-5): GAGVSQTPSNKVTEKGKYVELRCDPISGHTALYWYRQSLGQGPEFLIYFQGTGAADDSGLPNDRFFAVRPEGSVSTLKIQRTERGDSAVYLCASSLGGRAYETQYFGPGTRLLVL.

The CDR3 coding sequence is TGTGCCAGCAGCTTAGGTTCAGGGGGGGGAAATCAGCCCCAGCATTTT. It translates to CASSLGSGGGNQPQHF. The V gene is TRBV7-8, the J gene TRBJ1-5; 7 bases are a match to TRBD1. This CDR3 spans 16 amino acids. The germline V gene encodes CDR1 SGHVS and CDR2 FQNEAQ. The V segment lost 1 base and the J segment 4 bases; nucleotides outside the gene matches: 7.

This clone occurred once. V gene TRBV5-4 combines with J gene TRBJ2-7; a weak D match, TRBD2 (5 bases). CDR3 length: 12 amino acids. Trimming took 0 bases from V and 7 from J, leaving 8 bases between them. CDR1 SGHNT and CDR2 YYREEE come from the germline V gene (reference sequence). DNA of the CDR3: TGTGCCAGCAGCTTGGACGGAGGAGAGCAGTACTTC. Its translation: CASSLDGGEQYF. The full variable domain, in which reference TRBV5-4 and TRBJ2-7 provide the parts outside the CDR3, is ETGVTQSPTHLIKTRGQQVTLRCSSQSGHNTVSWYQQALGQGPQFIFQYYREEENGRGNFPPRFSGLQFPNYSSELNVNALELDDSALYLCASSLDGGEQYFGPGTRLTVT.

This chain's CDR3 is CAWSVWHPGQAYEQYF. CDR3 DNA sequence: TGTGCCTGGAGTGTATGGCACCCGGGACAGGCCTACGAGCAGTACTTC. The chain carries TRBV30 and TRBJ2-7, with 8 bases identical to TRBD1. CDR3 length: 16 residues. Germline assignment: CDR1 GTSNPN and CDR2 SVGIG (reference sequence). Trimming at V came to 0 bases and at J to 2 bases, leaving 9 bases not matched to a gene.

This clone was detected only a few times. The chain carries TRBV7-6 and TRBJ1-5; no clear D gene. Trimming pared 5 bases from V and 4 bases from J, leaving 9 bases between. CDR1 and CDR2 from the germline V gene are SGHVS and FNYEAQ. The CDR3 extends over 13 amino acids. The CDR3 sequence: CASSPMLNQPQHF. CDR3 DNA sequence: TGTGCCAGCAGCCCTATGTTGAATCAGCCCCAGCATTTT.

This chain connects TRBV6-6 to TRBJ1-5; 10 bases match TRBD1. The junction had 4 bases not matched to a gene; V was cut back by 5 bases and J by 3 bases. Germline CDR1 is MNHNY and CDR2 is SVGAGI (reference sequence). The CDR3 is 15 amino acids. The CDR3 DNA sequence: TGTGCCAGCAGTCCAGGGACAGGGGACAATCAGCCCCAGCATTTT. Amino acid sequence: CASSPGTGDNQPQHF.

The gene calls are TRBV6-5 and TRBJ2-1; D gene ambiguous. The V gene lost 3 bases and the J gene lost 5 bases, with 8 bases spanning the gap. The CDR3 is 13 residues long. In germline, CDR1 is MNHEY, CDR2 SVGAGI. The CDR3 DNA reads as TGTGCCAGCAGTTATAGTCTAAACAATGAGCAGTTCTTC. This translates into CASSYSLNNEQFF.

The CDR3 nucleotides are TGTGCCAGCAGCCCGACCACAGGGGCAAACAATCAGCCCCAGCATTTT. Amino acid sequence: CASSPTTGANNQPQHF. This chain links TRBV7-2 with TRBJ1-5; 7 bases fit TRBD1. CDR1 and CDR2 from the germline V gene are SGHTA and FQGNSA. The CDR3 extends over 16 amino acids. J gave up 3 bases and V 5 bases, and 10 bases lay outside the gene matches.

A few counts support this clone. V gene TRBV6-1 combines with J gene TRBJ1-5, with 7 bases aligning to TRBD1. Trimming removed 6 bases from V and 9 bases from J; junction bases left unmatched: 8. This CDR3 is built from 13 residues. CDR1 MNHNS and CDR2 SASEGT come from the germline V gene. DNA for the CDR3: TGTGCCAGCAGAGGAATCAGGGGGACGCCCCAGCATTTT. It yields the protein CASRGIRGTPQHF.